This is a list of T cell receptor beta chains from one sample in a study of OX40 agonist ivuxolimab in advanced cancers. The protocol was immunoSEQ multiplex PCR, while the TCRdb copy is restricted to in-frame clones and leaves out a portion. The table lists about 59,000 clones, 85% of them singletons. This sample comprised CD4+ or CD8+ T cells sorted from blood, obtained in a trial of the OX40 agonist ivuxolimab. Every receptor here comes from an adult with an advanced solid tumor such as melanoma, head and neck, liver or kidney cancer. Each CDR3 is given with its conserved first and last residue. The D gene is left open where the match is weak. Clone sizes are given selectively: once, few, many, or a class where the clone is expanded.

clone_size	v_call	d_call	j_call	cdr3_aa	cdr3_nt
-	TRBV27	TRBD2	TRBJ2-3	CASSLGLAGGDTQYF	TGTGCCAGCAGTTTAGGGCTAGCGGGAGGCGATACGCAGTATTTT
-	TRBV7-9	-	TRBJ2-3	CASSLGYQSTDTQYF	TGTGCCAGCAGCTTAGGTTATCAGAGCACAGATACGCAGTATTTT
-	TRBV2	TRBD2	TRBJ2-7	CASSGTSGRAGPHF	TGTGCCAGCAGTGGGACTAGCGGGAGGGCGGGTCCGCACTTC
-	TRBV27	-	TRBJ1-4	CASSSSGQVNEKLFF	TGTGCCAGCAGTTCCTCGGGACAAGTTAATGAAAAACTGTTTTTT
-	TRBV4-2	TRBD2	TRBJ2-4	CASSQDASGGENIQYF	TGTGCCAGCAGCCAAGACGCTAGCGGGGGGGAAAACATTCAGTACTTC
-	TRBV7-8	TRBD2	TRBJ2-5	CASSSLAGGPRGQYF	TGTGCCAGCAGCTCCCTAGCGGGGGGTCCAAGGGGCCAGTACTTC
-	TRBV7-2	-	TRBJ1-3	CASSQYSQGHTIYF	TGTGCCAGCAGCCAATACAGCCAGGGCCACACCATATATTTT
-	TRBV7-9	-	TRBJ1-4	CASSPRQATNEKLFF	TGTGCCAGCAGCCCTAGACAGGCAACGAATGAAAAACTGTTTTTT
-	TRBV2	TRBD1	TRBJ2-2	CASSWGQGNTGELFF	TGTGCCAGCAGTTGGGGACAGGGGAACACCGGGGAGCTGTTTTTT
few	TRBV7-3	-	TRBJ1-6	CASSLIRGNSPLHF	TGTGCCAGCAGCCTTATTCGGGGCAATTCACCCCTCCACTTT
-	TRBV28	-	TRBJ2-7	CASRQGPYEQYF	TGTGCCAGCAGGCAGGGGCCCTACGAGCAGTACTTC
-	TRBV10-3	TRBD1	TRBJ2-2	CATLRDRGTGELFF	TGTGCCACGCTTAGGGACAGGGGTACCGGGGAGCTGTTTTTT
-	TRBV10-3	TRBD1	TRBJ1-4	CAIGPGTGVEKLFF	TGTGCCATTGGACCCGGGACAGGGGTGGAAAAACTGTTTTTT
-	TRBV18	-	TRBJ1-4	CASSPDQAGWGEKLFF	TGTGCCAGCTCACCAGATCAGGCAGGGTGGGGCGAAAAACTGTTTTTT
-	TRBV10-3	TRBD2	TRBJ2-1	CAISERSSGEGEQFF	TGTGCCATCAGTGAAAGGTCTAGCGGGGAAGGTGAGCAGTTCTTC
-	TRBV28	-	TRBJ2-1	CASSPPRTVSEQFF	TGTGCCAGCAGTCCCCCCAGGACAGTATCTGAGCAGTTCTTC
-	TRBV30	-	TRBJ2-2	CAWTSSGHLGTGELFF	TGTGCCTGGACGTCCTCGGGACATTTGGGGACCGGGGAGCTGTTTTTT
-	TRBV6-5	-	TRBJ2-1	CASSYEPWTHNEQFF	TGTGCCAGCAGTTACGAGCCCTGGACCCACAATGAGCAGTTCTTC
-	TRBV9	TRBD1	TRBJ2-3	CASSGGQGYTDTQYF	TGTGCCAGCAGCGGCGGACAGGGGTACACAGATACGCAGTATTTT
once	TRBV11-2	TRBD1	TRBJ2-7	CASSLGQGIYEQYF	TGTGCCAGCAGCTTGGGACAGGGAATCTACGAGCAGTACTTC
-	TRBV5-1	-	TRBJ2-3	CASSLLTDTQYF	TGCGCCAGCAGCTTACTCACAGATACGCAGTATTTT
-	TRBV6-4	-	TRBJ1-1	CANTSDMNTEAFF	TGTGCCAATACGTCCGACATGAACACTGAAGCTTTCTTT
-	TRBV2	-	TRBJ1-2	CASSGVGAHYGYTF	TGTGCCAGCAGTGGTGTGGGGGCTCACTATGGCTACACCTTC
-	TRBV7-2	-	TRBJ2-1	CASSIPSVALSSYNEQFF	TGTGCCAGCAGCATCCCGTCGGTGGCGTTGAGCTCCTACAATGAGCAGTTCTTC
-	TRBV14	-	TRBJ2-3	CASSQGLDNTDTQYF	TGTGCCAGCAGCCAAGGCCTCGACAACACAGATACGCAGTATTTT
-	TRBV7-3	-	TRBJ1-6	CASSPGPDNSPLHF	TGTGCCAGCAGCCCGGGACCAGATAATTCACCCCTCCACTTT
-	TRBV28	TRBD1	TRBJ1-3	CASSAGGSGNTIYF	TGTGCCAGCAGCGCAGGGGGGTCTGGAAACACCATATATTTT
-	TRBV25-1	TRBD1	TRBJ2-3	CASSEMWQGADTQYF	TGTGCCAGCAGTGAAATGTGGCAGGGGGCAGATACGCAGTATTTT
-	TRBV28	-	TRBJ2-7	CASRGNRAPNSYEQYF	TGTGCCAGCAGGGGGAACAGGGCGCCGAATTCCTACGAGCAGTACTTC
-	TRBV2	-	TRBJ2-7	CASSVGGSDEQYF	TGTGCCAGCAGTGTCGGGGGCAGCGACGAGCAGTACTTC
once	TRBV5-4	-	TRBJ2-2	CASSPPGRGSGTGELFF	TGTGCCAGCAGCCCCCCCGGTCGGGGGTCGGGCACCGGGGAGCTGTTTTTT
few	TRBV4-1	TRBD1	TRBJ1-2	CASSQGTGANYGYTF	TGCGCCAGCAGCCAAGGGACAGGGGCAAACTATGGCTACACCTTC
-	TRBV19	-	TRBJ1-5	CASSNRGNQPQHF	TGTGCCAGTAGTAACAGAGGCAATCAGCCCCAGCATTTT
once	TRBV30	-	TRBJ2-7	CAWSRGSEQYF	TGTGCCTGGAGTCGAGGGTCGGAGCAGTACTTC
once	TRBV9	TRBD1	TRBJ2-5	CARLRGGLEQETQYF	TGTGCCAGGTTAAGAGGGGGCTTGGAGCAAGAGACCCAGTACTTC
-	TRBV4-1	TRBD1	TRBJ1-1	CASSSGGTEAFF	TGCGCCAGCAGCTCAGGGGGCACTGAAGCTTTCTTT
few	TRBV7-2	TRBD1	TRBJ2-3	CASSQNRGLGTDTQYF	TGTGCCAGCAGCCAAAACAGGGGGCTTGGCACAGATACGCAGTATTTT
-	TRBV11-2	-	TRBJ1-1	CASSYPLGFGEAFF	TGTGCCAGCAGCTATCCTTTGGGATTCGGTGAAGCTTTCTTT
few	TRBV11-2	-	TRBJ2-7	CASSPRGLLEQYF	TGTGCCAGCAGCCCACGTGGGCTTCTCGAGCAGTACTTC
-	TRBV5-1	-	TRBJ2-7	CASSLEANTYEQYF	TGCGCCAGCAGCTTGGAGGCAAATACCTACGAGCAGTACTTC
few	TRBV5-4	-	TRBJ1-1	CASSPSGTTYLNTEAFF	TGTGCCAGCAGCCCGAGCGGCACCACGTATTTGAACACTGAAGCTTTCTTT
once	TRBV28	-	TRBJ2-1	CASSFPGRMPWDEQFF	TGTGCCAGCAGTTTCCCCGGACGGATGCCATGGGATGAGCAGTTCTTC
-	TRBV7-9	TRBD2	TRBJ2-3	CASSSPHGVAGGLSDTQYF	TGTGCCAGCAGCTCCCCTCACGGTGTAGCGGGAGGGCTCTCAGATACGCAGTATTTT
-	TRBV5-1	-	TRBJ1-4	CASFPGVAVGEKLFF	TGCGCCAGCTTTCCAGGGGTGGCGGTTGGTGAAAAACTGTTTTTT
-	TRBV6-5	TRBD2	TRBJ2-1	CASSFGLAPHNEQFF	TGTGCCAGCAGTTTCGGACTAGCCCCCCACAATGAGCAGTTCTTC
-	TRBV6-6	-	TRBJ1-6	CAASSGPSPLHF	TGTGCCGCCTCCTCAGGGCCCTCACCCCTCCACTTT
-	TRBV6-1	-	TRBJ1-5	CASSPNRAGDQPQHF	TGTGCCAGCAGCCCAAACCGGGCAGGGGATCAGCCCCAGCATTTT
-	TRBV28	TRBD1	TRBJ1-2	CASRLDRGVYGYTF	TGTGCCAGCAGGTTGGACAGGGGGGTCTATGGCTACACCTTC
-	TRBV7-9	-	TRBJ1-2	CASSLYTTPGSNYGYTF	TGTGCCAGCAGCTTATATACCACACCGGGATCAAACTATGGCTACACCTTC
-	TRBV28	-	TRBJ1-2	CASSSTGVYGYTF	TGTGCCAGCAGTTCGACAGGTGTCTATGGCTACACCTTC
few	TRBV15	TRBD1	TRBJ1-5	CATSRDTTGLGQPQHF	TGTGCCACCAGCAGAGATACGACAGGGCTGGGTCAGCCCCAGCATTTT
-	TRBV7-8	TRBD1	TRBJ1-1	CASSSRDRVVTEAFF	TGTGCCAGCAGCTCCAGGGACAGGGTGGTCACTGAAGCTTTCTTT
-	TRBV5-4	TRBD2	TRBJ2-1	CASGPSGEYNEQFF	TGTGCCAGCGGCCCCAGCGGGGAATACAATGAGCAGTTCTTC
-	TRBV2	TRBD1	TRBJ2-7	CASNPDRGGLYPYF	TGTGCCAGCAACCCGGACAGGGGGGGGCTCTATCCGTACTTC